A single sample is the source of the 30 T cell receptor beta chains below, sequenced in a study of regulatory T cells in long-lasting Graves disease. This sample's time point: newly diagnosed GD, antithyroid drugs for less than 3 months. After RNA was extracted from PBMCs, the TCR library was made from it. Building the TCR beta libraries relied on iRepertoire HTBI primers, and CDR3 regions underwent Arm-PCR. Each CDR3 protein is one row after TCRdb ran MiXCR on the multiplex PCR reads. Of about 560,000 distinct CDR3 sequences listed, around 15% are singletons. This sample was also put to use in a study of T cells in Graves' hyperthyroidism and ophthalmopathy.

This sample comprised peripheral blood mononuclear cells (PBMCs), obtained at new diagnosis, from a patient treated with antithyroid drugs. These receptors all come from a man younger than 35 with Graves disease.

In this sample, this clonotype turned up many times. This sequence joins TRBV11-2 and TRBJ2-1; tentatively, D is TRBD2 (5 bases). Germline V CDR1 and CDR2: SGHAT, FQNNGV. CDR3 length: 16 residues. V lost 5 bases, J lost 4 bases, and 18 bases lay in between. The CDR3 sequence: CASSQKGGSGYNEQFF. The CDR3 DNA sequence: TGTGCCAGCAGCCAGAAAGGCGGTTCGGGGTACAATGAGCAGTTCTTC. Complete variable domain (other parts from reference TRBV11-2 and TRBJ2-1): EAGVAQSPRYKIIEKRQSVAFWCNPISGHATLYWYQQILGQGPKLLIQFQNNGVVDDSQLPKDRFSAERLKGVDSTLKIQPAKLEDSAVYLCASSQKGGSGYNEQFFGPGTRLTVL.

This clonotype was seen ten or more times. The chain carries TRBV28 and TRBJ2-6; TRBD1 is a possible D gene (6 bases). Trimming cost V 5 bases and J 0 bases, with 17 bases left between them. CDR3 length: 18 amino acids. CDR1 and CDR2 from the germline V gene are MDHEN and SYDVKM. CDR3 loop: CASSGIGQLSSGANVLTF. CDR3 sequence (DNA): TGTGCCAGCAGTGGAATCGGACAGCTCAGCTCTGGGGCCAACGTCCTGACTTTC.

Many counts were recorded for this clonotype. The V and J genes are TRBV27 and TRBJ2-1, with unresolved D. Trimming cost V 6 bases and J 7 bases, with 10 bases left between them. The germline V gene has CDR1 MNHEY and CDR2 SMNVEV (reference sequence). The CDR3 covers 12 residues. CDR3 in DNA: TGTGCCAGCAGCCTTAGTAAAAATGAGCAGTTCTTC. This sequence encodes CASSLSKNEQFF.

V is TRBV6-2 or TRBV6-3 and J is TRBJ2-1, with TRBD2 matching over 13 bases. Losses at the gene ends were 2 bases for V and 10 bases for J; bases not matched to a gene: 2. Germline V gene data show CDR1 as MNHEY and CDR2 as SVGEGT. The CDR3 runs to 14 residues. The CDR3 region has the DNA TGTGCCAGCAGTTACGGACTAGCGGGAGTCGAGCAGTTCTTC. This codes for CASSYGLAGVEQFF.

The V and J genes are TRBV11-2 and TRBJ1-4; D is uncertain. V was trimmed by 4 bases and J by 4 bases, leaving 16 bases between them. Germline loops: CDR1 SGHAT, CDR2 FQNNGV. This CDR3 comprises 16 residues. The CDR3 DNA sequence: TGTGCCAGCAGCTCCACAACCGGCGGACTTAATGAAAAACTGTTTTTT. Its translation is CASSSTTGGLNEKLFF.

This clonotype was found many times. The CDR3 nucleotides are TGTGCCAGCAGTTTAGCCGCCATGACTAGCGCCCTAGGGTACGAGCAGTACTTC. Its protein is CASSLAAMTSALGYEQYF. The V call is TRBV27, the J call TRBJ2-7, with 8 bases aligning to TRBD2. The germline gives CDR1 MNHEY, CDR2 SMNVEV (reference sequence). V was pared by 2 bases and J by 4 bases, with 16 bases of the junction left unmatched. The CDR3 totals 18 residues.

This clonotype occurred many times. The DNA of the CDR3 is TGTGCCAGCAGTTCGGGACTTAGTATGAACACTGAAGCTTTCTTT. Its protein is CASSSGLSMNTEAFF. The chain is built from TRBV25-1 and TRBJ1-1; D is possibly TRBD1 (5 bases). Per the germline V gene, CDR1 is MGHDK and CDR2 is SYGVNS. The V and J ends lost 5 bases and 0 bases respectively, with 13 bases between them. The CDR3 runs to 15 residues.

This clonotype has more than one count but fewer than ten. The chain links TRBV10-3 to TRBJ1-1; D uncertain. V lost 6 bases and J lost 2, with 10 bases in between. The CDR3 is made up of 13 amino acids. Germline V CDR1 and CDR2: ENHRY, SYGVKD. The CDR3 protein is CAISLTRNTEAFF. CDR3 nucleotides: TGTGCCATCAGCCTCACACGAAACACTGAAGCTTTCTTT.

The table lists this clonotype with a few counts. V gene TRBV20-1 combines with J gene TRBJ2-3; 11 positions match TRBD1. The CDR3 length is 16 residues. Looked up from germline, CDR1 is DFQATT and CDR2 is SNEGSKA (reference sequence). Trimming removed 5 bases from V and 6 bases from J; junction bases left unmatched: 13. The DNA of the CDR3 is TGCAGTGCTGACCGGGACAGGGGGAACGTAAGGGATACGCAGTATTTT. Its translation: CSADRDRGNVRDTQYF.

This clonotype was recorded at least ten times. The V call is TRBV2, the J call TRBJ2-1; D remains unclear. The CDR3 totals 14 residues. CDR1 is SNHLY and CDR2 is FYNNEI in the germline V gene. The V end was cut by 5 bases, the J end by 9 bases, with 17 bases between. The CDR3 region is CASSPRPPDPEQFF. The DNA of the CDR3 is TGTGCCAGCAGTCCTAGGCCCCCGGACCCTGAGCAGTTCTTC.

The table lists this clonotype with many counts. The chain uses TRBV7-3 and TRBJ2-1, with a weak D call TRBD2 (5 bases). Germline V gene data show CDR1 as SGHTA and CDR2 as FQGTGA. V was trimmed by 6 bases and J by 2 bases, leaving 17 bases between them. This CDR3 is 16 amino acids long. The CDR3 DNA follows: TGTGCCAGCAGTTACGGACCGAGGGAACCCTACAATGAGCAGTTCTTC. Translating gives CASSYGPREPYNEQFF.

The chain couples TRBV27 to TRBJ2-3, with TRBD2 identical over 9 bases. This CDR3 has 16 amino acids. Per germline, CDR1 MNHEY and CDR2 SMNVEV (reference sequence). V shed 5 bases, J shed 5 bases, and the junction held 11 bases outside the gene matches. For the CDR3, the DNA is TGTGCCAGCAGTCCCCCGGCGGGAGGGCCTGGAGATACGCAGTATTTT. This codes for CASSPPAGGPGDTQYF.

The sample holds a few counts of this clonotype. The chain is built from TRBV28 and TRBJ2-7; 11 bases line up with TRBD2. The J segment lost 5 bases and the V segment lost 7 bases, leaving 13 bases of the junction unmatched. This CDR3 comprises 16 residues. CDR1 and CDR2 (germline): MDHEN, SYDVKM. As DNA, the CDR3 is TGTGCCAGCAATTTCACTAGCGGGAGAAGTCTCGACGAGCAGTACTTC. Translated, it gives CASNFTSGRSLDEQYF.

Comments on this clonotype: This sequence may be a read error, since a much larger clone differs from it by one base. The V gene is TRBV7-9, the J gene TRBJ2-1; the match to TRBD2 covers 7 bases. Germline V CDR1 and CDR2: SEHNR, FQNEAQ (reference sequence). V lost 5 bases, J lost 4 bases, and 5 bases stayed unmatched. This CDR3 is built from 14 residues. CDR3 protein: CASSRMGGYNEQFF. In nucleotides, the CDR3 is TGTGCCAGCAGCCGAATGGGGGGGTACAATGAGCAGTTCTTC.

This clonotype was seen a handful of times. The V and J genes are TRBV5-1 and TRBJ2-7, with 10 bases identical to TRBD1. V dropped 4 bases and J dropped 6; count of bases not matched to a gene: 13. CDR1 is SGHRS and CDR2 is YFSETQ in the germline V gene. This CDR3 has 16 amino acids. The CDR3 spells CASSQDPGQGSREQYF. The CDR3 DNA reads TGCGCCAGCAGCCAAGATCCGGGACAGGGGTCCCGCGAGCAGTACTTC. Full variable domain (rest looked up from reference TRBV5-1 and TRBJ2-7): KAGVTQTPRYLIKTRGQQVTLSCSPISGHRSVSWYQQTPGQGLQFLFEYFSETQRNKGNFPGRFSGRQFSNSRSEMNVSTLELGDSALYLCASSQDPGQGSREQYFGPGTRLTVT.

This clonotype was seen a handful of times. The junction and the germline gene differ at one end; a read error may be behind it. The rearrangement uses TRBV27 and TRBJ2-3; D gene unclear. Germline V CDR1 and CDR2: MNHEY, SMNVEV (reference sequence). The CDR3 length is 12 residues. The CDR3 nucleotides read TGTGTCAGCAGTTTATCTGCAGATACGCAGTATTTT. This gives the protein CVSSLSADTQYF.

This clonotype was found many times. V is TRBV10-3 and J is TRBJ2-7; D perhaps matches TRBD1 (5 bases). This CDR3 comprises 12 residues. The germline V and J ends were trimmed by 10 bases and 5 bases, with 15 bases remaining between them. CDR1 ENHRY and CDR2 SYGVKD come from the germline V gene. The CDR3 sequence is CATHQGSDEQYF. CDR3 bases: TGTGCCACCCACCAGGGATCTGACGAGCAGTACTTC.

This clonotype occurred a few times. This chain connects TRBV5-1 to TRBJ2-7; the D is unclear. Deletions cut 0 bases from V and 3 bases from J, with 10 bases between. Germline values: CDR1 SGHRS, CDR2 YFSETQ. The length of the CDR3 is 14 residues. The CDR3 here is CASSLEGVGYEQYF. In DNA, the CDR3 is TGCGCCAGCAGCTTGGAAGGCGTCGGCTACGAGCAGTACTTC.

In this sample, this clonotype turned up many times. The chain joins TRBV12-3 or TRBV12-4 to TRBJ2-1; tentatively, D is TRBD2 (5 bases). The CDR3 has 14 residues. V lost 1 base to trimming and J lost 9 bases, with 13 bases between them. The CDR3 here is CASSLGLSGAEQFF. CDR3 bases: TGTGCCAGCAGTTTAGGACTATCGGGCGCTGAGCAGTTCTTC.

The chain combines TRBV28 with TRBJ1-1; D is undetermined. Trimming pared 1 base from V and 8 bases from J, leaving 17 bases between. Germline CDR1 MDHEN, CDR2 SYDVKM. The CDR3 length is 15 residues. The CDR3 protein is CASSLSATWKGEAFF. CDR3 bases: TGTGCCAGCAGTTTATCGGCGACATGGAAGGGCGAAGCTTTCTTT. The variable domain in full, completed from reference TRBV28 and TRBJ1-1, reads DVKVTQSSRYLVKRTGEKVFLECVQDMDHENMFWYRQDPGLGLRLIYFSYDVKMKEKGDIPEGYSVSREKKERFSLILESASTNQTSMYLCASSLSATWKGEAFFGQGTRLTVV.

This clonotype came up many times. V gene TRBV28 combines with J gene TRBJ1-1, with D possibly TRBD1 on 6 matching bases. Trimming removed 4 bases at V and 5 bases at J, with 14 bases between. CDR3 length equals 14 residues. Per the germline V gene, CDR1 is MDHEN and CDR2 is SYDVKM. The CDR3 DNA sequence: TGTGCCAGCAGTTATCGGGGGCTGCGGACTGAAGCTTTCTTT. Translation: CASSYRGLRTEAFF.

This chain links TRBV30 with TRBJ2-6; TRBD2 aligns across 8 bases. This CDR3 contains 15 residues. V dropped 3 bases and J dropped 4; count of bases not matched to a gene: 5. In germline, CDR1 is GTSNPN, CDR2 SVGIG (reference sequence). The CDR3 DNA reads TGTGCCTGGAGCCCCGGGGGGGCCGGGGCCAACGTCCTGACTTTC. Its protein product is CAWSPGGAGANVLTF. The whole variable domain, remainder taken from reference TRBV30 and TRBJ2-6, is SQTIHQWPATLVQPVGSPLSLECTVEGTSNPNLYWYRQAAGRGLQLLFYSVGIGQISSEVPQNLSASRPQDRQFILSSKKLLLSDSGFYLCAWSPGGAGANVLTFGAGSRLTVL.

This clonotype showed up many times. CDR3 nucleotides: TGCGCCAGCAGCTTGTATATTGGCAATGAGCAGTTCTTC. Translating it yields CASSLYIGNEQFF. The V call is TRBV5-1, the J call TRBJ2-1, with D hard to call. The V and J ends lost 1 base and 6 bases respectively, with 8 bases between them. Looked up from germline, CDR1 is SGHRS and CDR2 is YFSETQ. This CDR3 contains 13 residues.

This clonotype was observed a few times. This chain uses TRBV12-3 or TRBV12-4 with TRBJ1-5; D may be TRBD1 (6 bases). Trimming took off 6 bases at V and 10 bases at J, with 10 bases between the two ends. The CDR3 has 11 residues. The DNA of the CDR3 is TGTGCCAGCAGATCGGGGACACCCCAGCATTTT. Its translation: CASRSGTPQHF.

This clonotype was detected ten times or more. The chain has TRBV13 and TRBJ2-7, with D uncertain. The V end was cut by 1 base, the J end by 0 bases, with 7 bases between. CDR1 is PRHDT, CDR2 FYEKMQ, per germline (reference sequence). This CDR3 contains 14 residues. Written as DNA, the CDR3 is TGTGCCAGCAGCTTAGTAGGCCACTCCTACGAGCAGTACTTC. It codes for CASSLVGHSYEQYF.

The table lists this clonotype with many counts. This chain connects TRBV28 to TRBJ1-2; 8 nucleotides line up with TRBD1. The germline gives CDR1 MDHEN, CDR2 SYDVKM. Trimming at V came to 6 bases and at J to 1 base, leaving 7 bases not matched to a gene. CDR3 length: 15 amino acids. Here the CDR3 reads CASRRPGQVNYGYTF. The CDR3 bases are TGTGCCAGCAGGCGCCCGGGACAGGTTAACTATGGCTACACCTTC.

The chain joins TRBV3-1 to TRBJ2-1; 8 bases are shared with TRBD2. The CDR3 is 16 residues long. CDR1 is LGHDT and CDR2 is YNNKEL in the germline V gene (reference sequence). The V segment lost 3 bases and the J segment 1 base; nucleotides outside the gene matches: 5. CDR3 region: CASSHIAGGSYNEQFF. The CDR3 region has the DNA TGTGCCAGCAGCCATATCGCGGGAGGATCCTACAATGAGCAGTTCTTC.

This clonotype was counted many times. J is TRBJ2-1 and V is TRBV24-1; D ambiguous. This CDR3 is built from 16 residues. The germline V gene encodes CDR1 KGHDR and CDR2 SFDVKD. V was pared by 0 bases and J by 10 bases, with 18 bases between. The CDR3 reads CATSDLSHDCFGEQFF. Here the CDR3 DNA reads TGTGCCACCAGTGATTTGTCACACGACTGTTTTGGGGAGCAGTTCTTC.

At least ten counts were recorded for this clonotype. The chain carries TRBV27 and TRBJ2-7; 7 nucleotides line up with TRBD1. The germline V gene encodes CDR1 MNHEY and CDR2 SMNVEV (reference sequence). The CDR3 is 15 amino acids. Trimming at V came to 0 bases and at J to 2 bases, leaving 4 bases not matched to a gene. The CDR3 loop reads CASSLSAGTAYEQYF. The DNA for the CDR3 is TGTGCCAGCAGTTTATCGGCCGGGACAGCCTACGAGCAGTACTTC.

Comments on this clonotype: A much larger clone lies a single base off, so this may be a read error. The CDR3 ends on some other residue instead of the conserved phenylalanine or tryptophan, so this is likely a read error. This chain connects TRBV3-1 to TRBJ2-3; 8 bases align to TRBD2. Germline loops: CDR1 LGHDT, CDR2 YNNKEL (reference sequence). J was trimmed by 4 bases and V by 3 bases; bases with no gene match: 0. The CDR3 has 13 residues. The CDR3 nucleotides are TGTGCCAGCAGCCAGGGACTAGCAGATACGCAGTATTCT. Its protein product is CASSQGLADTQYS.